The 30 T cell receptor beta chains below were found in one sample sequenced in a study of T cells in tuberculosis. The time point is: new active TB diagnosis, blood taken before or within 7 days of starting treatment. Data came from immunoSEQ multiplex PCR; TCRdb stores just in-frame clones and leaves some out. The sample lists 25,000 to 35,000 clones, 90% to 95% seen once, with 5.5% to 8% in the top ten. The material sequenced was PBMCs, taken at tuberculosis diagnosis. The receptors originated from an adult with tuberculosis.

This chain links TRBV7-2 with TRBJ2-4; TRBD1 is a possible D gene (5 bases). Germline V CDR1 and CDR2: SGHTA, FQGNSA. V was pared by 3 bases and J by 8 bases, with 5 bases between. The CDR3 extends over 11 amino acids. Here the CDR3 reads CASSLTDIQYF. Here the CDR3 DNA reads TGTGCCAGCAGCTTGACAGACATTCAGTACTTC. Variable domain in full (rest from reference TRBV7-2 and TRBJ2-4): GAGVSQSPSNKVTEKGKDVELRCDPISGHTALYWYRQSLGQGLEFLIYFQGNSAPDKSGLPSDRFSAERTGGSVSTLTIQRTQQEDSAVYLCASSLTDIQYFGAGTRLSVL.

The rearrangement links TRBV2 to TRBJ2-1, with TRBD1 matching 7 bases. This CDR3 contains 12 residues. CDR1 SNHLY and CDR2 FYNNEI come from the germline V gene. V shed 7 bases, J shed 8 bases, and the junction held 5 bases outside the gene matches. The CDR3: CASTGGRDEQFF. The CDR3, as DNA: TGTGCCAGCACAGGGGGACGGGATGAGCAGTTCTTC.

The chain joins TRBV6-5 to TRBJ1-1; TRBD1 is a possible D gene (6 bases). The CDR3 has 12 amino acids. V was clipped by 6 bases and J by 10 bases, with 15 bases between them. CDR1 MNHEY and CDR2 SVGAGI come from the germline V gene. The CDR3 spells CASSQPGGAAFF. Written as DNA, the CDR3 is TGTGCCAGCAGCCAACCGGGGGGCGCAGCTTTCTTT.

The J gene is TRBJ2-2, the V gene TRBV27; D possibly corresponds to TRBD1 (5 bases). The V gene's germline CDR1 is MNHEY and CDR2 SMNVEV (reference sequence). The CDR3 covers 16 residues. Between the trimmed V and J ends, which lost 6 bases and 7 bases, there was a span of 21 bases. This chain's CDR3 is CASRAFSGLGVGELFF. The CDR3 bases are TGTGCCAGCAGAGCTTTCTCTGGGTTAGGGGTCGGGGAGCTGTTTTTT.

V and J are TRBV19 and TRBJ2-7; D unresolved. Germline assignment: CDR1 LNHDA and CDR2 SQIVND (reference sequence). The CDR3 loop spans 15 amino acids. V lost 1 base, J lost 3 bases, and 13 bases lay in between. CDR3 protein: CASSIAGSAGYEQYF. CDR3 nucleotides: TGTGCCAGTAGTATAGCAGGCTCCGCTGGCTACGAGCAGTACTTC.

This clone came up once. In DNA, the CDR3 is TGTGCCAGCAGCTCCCGACTAGCGGGGGGTCAAGAGACCCAGTACTTC. This encodes CASSSRLAGGQETQYF. V and J are TRBV13 and TRBJ2-5; TRBD2 matches at 13 bases. V shed 4 bases and J 2 bases; nucleotides not matched to a gene: 4. This CDR3 spans 16 amino acids. The germline V gene encodes CDR1 PRHDT and CDR2 FYEKMQ (reference sequence).

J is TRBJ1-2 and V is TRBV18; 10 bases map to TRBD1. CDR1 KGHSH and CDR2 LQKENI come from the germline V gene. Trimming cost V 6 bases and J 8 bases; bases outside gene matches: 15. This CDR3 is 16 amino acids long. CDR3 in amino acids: CASSSGTGDIGGGYTF. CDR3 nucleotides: TGTGCCAGCTCGTCCGGGACAGGGGATATTGGTGGAGGCTACACCTTC.

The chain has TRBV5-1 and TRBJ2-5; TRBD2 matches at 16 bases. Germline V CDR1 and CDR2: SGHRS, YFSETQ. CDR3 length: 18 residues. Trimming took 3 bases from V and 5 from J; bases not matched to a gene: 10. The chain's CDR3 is CASSYQAGLAGGGETQYF. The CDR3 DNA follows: TGCGCCAGCAGCTACCAAGCGGGACTAGCGGGAGGGGGCGAGACCCAGTACTTC.

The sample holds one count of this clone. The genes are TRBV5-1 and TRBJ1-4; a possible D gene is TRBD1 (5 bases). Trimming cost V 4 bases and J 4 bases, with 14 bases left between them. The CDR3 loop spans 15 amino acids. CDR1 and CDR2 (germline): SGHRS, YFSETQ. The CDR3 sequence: CASSQRDSSNEKLFF. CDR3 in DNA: TGCGCCAGCAGCCAACGTGACAGTAGTAATGAAAAACTGTTTTTT. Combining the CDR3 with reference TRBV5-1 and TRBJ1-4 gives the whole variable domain KAGVTQTPRYLIKTRGQQVTLSCSPISGHRSVSWYQQTPGQGLQFLFEYFSETQRNKGNFPGRFSGRQFSNSRSEMNVSTLELGDSALYLCASSQRDSSNEKLFFGSGTQLSVL.

The CDR3 sequence: CASSLERSPYEQYF. The CDR3 DNA reads as TGTGCCAGCAGCTTAGAGCGGAGTCCCTACGAGCAGTACTTC. V and J are TRBV11-2 and TRBJ2-7; D gene unclear. Germline CDR1 reads SGHAT; CDR2 reads FQNNGV. This CDR3 region has 14 residues. V was trimmed by 0 bases and J by 2 bases, leaving 8 bases between them.

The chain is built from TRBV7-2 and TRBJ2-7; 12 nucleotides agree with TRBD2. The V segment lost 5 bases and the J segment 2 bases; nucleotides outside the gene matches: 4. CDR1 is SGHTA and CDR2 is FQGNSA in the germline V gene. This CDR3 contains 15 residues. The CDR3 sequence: CASSTRLAGAYEQYF. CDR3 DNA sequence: TGTGCCAGCAGCACGCGACTAGCGGGGGCCTACGAGCAGTACTTC.

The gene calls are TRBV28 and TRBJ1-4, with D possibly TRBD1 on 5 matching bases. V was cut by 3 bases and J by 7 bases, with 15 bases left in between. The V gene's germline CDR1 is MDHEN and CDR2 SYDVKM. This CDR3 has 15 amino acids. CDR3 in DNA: TGTGCCAGCAGTTTCGTGCTGGGGGGAGGTGAAAAACTGTTTTTT. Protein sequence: CASSFVLGGGEKLFF.

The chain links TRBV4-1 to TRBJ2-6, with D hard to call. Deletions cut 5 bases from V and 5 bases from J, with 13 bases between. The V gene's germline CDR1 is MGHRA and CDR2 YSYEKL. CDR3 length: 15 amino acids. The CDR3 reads CASSDSQSRANVLTF. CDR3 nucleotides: TGCGCCAGCAGCGATTCACAAAGTCGGGCCAACGTCCTGACTTTC.

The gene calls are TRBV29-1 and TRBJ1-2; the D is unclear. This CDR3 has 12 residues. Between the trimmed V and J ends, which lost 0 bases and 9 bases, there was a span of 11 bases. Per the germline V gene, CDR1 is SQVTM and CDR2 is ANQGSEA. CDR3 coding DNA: TGCAGCGTTGAAGATTTGGGAGGCAGCTACACCTTC. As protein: CSVEDLGGSYTF.

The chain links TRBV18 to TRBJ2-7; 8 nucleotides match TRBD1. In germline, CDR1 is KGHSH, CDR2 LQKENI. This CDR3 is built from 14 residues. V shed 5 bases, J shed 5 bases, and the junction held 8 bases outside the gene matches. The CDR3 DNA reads TGTGCCAGCTCAGCGGACAGGGATAACGACGAGCAGTACTTC. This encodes CASSADRDNDEQYF.

CDR3 sequence: CASSPSRDRGLHEQYF. The CDR3 nucleotides are TGTGCCAGCAGCCCCTCCCGGGACAGGGGGTTGCACGAGCAGTACTTC. The chain has TRBV14 and TRBJ2-7, with 11 nucleotides matching TRBD1. Germline CDR1 reads SGHDN; CDR2 reads FVKESK. This CDR3 contains 16 residues. V dropped 4 bases and J dropped 5; count of bases not matched to a gene: 10.

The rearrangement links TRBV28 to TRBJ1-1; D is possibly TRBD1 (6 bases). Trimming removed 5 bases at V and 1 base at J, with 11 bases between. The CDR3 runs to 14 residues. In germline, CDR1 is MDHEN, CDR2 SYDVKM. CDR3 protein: CASSVPRGNTEAFF. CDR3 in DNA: TGTGCCAGCAGTGTCCCCAGGGGGAACACTGAAGCTTTCTTT.

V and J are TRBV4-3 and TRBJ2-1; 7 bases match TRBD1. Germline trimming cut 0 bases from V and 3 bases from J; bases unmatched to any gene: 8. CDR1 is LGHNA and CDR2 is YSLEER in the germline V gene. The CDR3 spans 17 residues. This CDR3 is CASSQEGSGQYYNEQFF. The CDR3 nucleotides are TGCGCCAGCAGCCAAGAAGGGTCGGGACAGTACTACAATGAGCAGTTCTTC.

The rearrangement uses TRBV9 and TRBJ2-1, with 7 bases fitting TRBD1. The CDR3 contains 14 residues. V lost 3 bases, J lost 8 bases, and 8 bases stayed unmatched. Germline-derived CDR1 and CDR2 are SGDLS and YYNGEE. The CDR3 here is CASSGTYRGDEQFF. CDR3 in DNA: TGTGCCAGCAGCGGAACGTACAGGGGAGATGAGCAGTTCTTC.

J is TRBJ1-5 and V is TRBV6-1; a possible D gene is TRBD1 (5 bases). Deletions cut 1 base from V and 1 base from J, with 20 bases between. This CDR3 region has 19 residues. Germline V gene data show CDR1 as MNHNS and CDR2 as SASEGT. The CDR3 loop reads CASSEVPKGQLGSNQPQHF. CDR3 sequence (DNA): TGTGCCAGCAGTGAAGTCCCAAAGGGGCAACTTGGGAGCAATCAGCCCCAGCATTTT.

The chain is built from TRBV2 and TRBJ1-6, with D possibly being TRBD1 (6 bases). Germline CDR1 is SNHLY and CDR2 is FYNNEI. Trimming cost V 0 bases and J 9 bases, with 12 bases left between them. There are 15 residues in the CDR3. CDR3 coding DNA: TGTGCCAGCAGTGAAGCGCTTAGGGGGAGTTCACCCCTCCACTTT. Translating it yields CASSEALRGSSPLHF.

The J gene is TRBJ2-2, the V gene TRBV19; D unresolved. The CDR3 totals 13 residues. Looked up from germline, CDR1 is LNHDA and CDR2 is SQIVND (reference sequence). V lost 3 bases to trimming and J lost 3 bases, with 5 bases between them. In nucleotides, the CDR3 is TGTGCCAGTAGTATTATGTACACCGGGGAGCTGTTTTTT. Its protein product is CASSIMYTGELFF.

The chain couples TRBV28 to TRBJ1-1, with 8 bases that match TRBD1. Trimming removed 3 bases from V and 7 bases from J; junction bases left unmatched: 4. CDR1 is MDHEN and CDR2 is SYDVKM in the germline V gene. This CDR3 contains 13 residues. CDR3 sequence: CASSFGQGDEAFF. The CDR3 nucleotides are TGTGCCAGCAGTTTCGGACAGGGAGATGAAGCTTTCTTT.

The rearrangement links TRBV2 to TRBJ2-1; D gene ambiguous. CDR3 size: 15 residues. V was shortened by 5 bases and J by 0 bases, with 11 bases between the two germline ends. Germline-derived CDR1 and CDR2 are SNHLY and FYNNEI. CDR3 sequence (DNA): TGTGCCAGCAGTTTCGGCGGCAGCTCCTACAATGAGCAGTTCTTC. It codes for CASSFGGSSYNEQFF.

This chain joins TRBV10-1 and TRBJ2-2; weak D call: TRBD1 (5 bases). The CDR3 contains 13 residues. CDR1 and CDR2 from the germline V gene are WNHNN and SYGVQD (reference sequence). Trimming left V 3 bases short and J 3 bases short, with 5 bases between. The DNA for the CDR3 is TGCGCCAGCAGTGACAGGGACACCGGGGAGCTGTTTTTT. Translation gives CASSDRDTGELFF.

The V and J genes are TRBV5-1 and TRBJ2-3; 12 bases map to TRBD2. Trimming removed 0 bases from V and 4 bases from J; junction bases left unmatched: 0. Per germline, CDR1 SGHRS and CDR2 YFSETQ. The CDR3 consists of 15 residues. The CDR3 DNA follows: TGCGCCAGCAGCTTGGGACTAGCGGGGGCAGATACGCAGTATTTT. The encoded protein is CASSLGLAGADTQYF.

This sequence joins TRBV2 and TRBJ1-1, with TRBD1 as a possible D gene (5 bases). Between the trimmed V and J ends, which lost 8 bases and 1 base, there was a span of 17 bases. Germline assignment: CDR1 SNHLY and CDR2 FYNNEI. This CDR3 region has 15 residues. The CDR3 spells CASRAGIGGNTEAFF. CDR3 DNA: TGTGCCAGCCGGGCTGGAATCGGGGGGAACACTGAAGCTTTCTTT.

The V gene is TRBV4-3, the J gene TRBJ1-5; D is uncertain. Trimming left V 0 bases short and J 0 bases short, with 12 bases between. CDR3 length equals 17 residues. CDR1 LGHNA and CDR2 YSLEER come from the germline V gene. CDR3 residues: CASSQDWAVYSNQPQHF. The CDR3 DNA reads TGCGCCAGCAGCCAAGATTGGGCAGTATATAGCAATCAGCCCCAGCATTTT.

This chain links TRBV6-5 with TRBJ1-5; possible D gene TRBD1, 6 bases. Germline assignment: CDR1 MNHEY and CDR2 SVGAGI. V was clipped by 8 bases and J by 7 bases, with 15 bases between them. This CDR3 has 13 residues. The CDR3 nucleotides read TGTGCCAGCCATGGGACATCGGAGCAGCCCCAGCATTTT. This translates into CASHGTSEQPQHF.

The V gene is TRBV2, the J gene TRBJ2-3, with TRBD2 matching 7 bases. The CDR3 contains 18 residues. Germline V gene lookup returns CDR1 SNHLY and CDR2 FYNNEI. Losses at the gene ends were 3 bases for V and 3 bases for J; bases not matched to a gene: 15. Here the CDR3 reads CASSDGQWAGEVTDTQYF. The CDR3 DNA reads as TGTGCCAGCAGTGATGGTCAGTGGGCGGGAGAGGTAACAGATACGCAGTATTTT.